The 12 T cell receptor beta chains below all came from one sample that was sequenced in a study of blood T cell repertoires in COVID-19. Repertoires were generated with immunoSEQ multiplex PCR, while TCRdb's copy carries only in-frame clones and drops some. Among around 280,000 clones listed, around 90% were seen once. Sequencing input: peripheral blood. These receptors all come from a woman between 50 and 59 years old who had recovered from COVID-19.

V is TRBV3-1 (or the pseudogene TRBV3-2) and J is TRBJ2-7; 7 bases fit TRBD2. This CDR3 is built from 14 residues. J was trimmed by 7 bases and V by 4 bases; bases with no gene match: 10. Germline assignment: CDR1 LGHDT and CDR2 YNNKEL (reference sequence). The CDR3 here is CASSLGGGPEEQYF. As DNA, the CDR3 is TGTGCCAGCAGCCTTGGGGGAGGGCCGGAAGAGCAGTACTTC.

This clone was detected once. The gene calls are TRBV30 and TRBJ2-7; weak D call: TRBD1 (6 bases). Germline V CDR1 and CDR2: GTSNPN, SVGIG (reference sequence). Trimming stripped 5 bases from V and 6 bases from J, with 14 bases between. The CDR3 is made up of 12 amino acids. The CDR3: CAWGGQSTEQYF. Here the CDR3 DNA reads TGTGCCTGGGGAGGACAGTCTACCGAGCAGTACTTC.

This clone appeared once. This chain uses TRBV27 with TRBJ1-6; perhaps TRBD1 as D (5 bases). This CDR3 is built from 14 residues. Germline values: CDR1 MNHEY, CDR2 SMNVEV (reference sequence). Trimming took off 3 bases at V and 9 bases at J, with 12 bases between the two ends. CDR3 amino acids: CASSFSAGGSPLHF. The CDR3 coding sequence is TGTGCCAGCAGTTTTTCCGCCGGGGGTTCACCCCTCCACTTT.

This chain joins TRBV25-1 and TRBJ1-2; D is uncertain. From germline, CDR1 is MGHDK and CDR2 SYGVNS. Trimming took off 2 bases at V and 6 bases at J, with 10 bases between the two ends. The CDR3 totals 13 residues. Written as DNA, the CDR3 is TGTGCCAGCAGTGAACAAAGCGTGAATGGCTACACCTTC. Residues: CASSEQSVNGYTF.

The rearrangement links TRBV5-4 to TRBJ2-1, with D maybe TRBD1 (5 bases). The germline gives CDR1 SGHNT, CDR2 YYREEE (reference sequence). The CDR3 sequence is 16 residues long. V was trimmed by 4 bases and J by 5 bases, leaving 19 bases between them. CDR3 sequence reads: CASSTPRGLQHNEQFF. As DNA, the CDR3 is TGTGCCAGCAGCACCCCTAGGGGCCTCCAGCACAATGAGCAGTTCTTC.

The gene calls are TRBV9 and TRBJ2-3; unclear D gene. This CDR3 spans 13 amino acids. CDR1 is SGDLS and CDR2 is YYNGEE in the germline V gene. Trimming took off 1 base at V and 3 bases at J, with 6 bases between the two ends. The CDR3 here is CASSVSFTDTQYF. CDR3 sequence (DNA): TGTGCCAGCAGCGTATCCTTTACAGATACGCAGTATTTT.

This chain joins TRBV19 and TRBJ1-4; TRBD1 might be the D (6 bases). Germline values: CDR1 LNHDA, CDR2 SQIVND (reference sequence). This CDR3 region has 14 residues. Trimming left V 3 bases short and J 2 bases short, with 7 bases between. The DNA of the CDR3 is TGTGCCAGTAGTATTGACAGGACTAATGAAAAACTGTTTTTT. This sequence encodes CASSIDRTNEKLFF.

The gene calls are TRBV28 and TRBJ2-5; possibly TRBD1 for D (5 bases). In germline, CDR1 is MDHEN, CDR2 SYDVKM. The CDR3 spans 12 residues. V lost 5 bases and J 3 bases, leaving 7 bases between the germline ends. In DNA, the CDR3 is TGTGCCAGCAGTACACAGGAAGAGACCCAGTACTTC. Encoded protein: CASSTQEETQYF.

The chain employs TRBV24-1 and TRBJ1-5; 10 nucleotides match TRBD1. V lost 7 bases, J lost 4 bases, and 15 bases stayed unmatched. The CDR3 sequence is 18 residues long. In germline, CDR1 is KGHDR, CDR2 SFDVKD. CDR3 coding DNA: TGTGCCACCAGGAGGGCGGGACAGGGGCTATTTGTGAATCAGCCCCAGCATTTT. Amino acids: CATRRAGQGLFVNQPQHF.

This clone was seen only a few times. The gene calls are TRBV9 and TRBJ2-2, with 10 bases aligning to TRBD2. Trimming took 0 bases from V and 8 from J; bases not matched to a gene: 10. In germline, CDR1 is SGDLS, CDR2 YYNGEE. The CDR3 is made up of 17 amino acids. In DNA form, the CDR3 reads TGTGCCAGCAGCGTAGATGGAGCGGGGGGGCTCCGAGGGGAGCTGTTTTTT. It translates to CASSVDGAGGLRGELFF.

The J gene is TRBJ1-4, the V gene TRBV4-3, with a tentative D call TRBD1 (5 bases). The CDR3 length is 16 residues. Germline CDR1 reads LGHNA; CDR2 reads YSLEER. V dropped 1 base and J dropped 1 base, with 10 bases sitting between them. CDR3 loop: CASSQVLGGTNEKLFF. DNA for the CDR3: TGCGCCAGCAGCCAAGTATTGGGGGGAACTAATGAAAAACTGTTTTTT.

The V call is TRBV27, the J call TRBJ1-2; TRBD1 aligns across 9 bases. V dropped 6 bases and J dropped 8; count of bases not matched to a gene: 13. Germline V lookup: CDR1 MNHEY, CDR2 SMNVEV (reference sequence). The CDR3 runs 15 residues. CDR3 sequence reads: CASSPIGTGNRGYTF. The CDR3 region has the DNA TGTGCCAGCAGCCCAATCGGGACAGGGAATCGGGGCTACACCTTC.